The entry below gives a single T cell receptor beta chain sequence along with its context. The sample originates from a study of shared clonotypes between healthy human individuals. Method: immunoSEQ multiplex PCR; TCRdb's copy keeps in-frame clones and lacks some. This table has 2 million to 2.5 million clones, less than 95% appearing once. Germline V lookup: CDR1 MDHEN, CDR2 SYDVKM. This CDR3 has 16 amino acids. J was trimmed by 6 bases and V by 1 base; bases with no gene match: 8. This receptor was obtained from a man between 18 and 35 years old in good health. Some clones in this sample may be carry-over from other donors' samples. This sequence joins TRBV28 and TRBJ2-7; 11 bases fit TRBD1. The sample taken for sequencing was naive CD4+ T cells from PBMCs. Subset: CD45RA+ positively selected. The CDR3 region has the DNA TGTGCCAGCAGTTTATCTCGAGGGACAGGGGGAGGCGAGCAGTACTTC. This codes for CASSLSRGTGGGEQYF.